This T cell receptor beta chain comes out of a study of response to subunit inactivated influenza vaccine. General study points: After each seasonal influenza vaccination, few new T cells are recruited, the authors suggested.

TCRdb reanalysed the RT-PCR reads using MiXCR and keeps one entry per CDR3 protein. The sample consists of around 570,000 distinct CDR3 sequences, around 8% of them appearing once. This clonotype was recorded at least ten times. What it binds is unknown. At one boundary the junction diverges from the germline segment, which might be a read error. The input for sequencing was PBMCs from blood, taken approximately 25 months after vaccination. The TCR was taken from a man between 50 and 75 years old who received an inactivated influenza vaccine.

The CDR3 protein is CASSLASGANVLTF. DNA for the CDR3: TGTGCCAGCAGTTTAGCATCTGGGGCCAACGTCCTGACTTTC. V gene TRBV7-9 combines with J gene TRBJ2-6; D gene unclear. The CDR3 covers 14 residues. Germline CDR1 and CDR2: SEHNR and FQNEAQ (reference sequence).